Given below is one T cell receptor (beta chain) in context. This clone showed up just once. The specificity of this receptor is unknown. No base-level quality is on record; no much larger clone is a single base apart. The CDR3 regions of human TCRbeta chains were subjected to immunosequencing. The original methods were these. TCRs in the repertoires were compared against a reference library of SARS-CoV-2-specific TCRs that had been generated with the MIRA antigen-specificity platform. Breadth was defined as the fraction of unique TCRs that were SARS-CoV-2-associated. Depth was defined as the fraction of total T cells that were SARS-CoV-2-associated. Using the MIRA data, each spike-specific TCR was assigned both to the spike region to which the TCR was reactive and to a CD4 or CD8 class. Log10-transformed breadth and depth values were compared by one-way ANOVA with Sidak's multiple comparisons tests. TCRdb provides this immuneACCESS table in a form limited to in-frame rearrangements. Some clones are lacking; in checked studies, under half of them reflect an unresolved V gene, and why the rest are absent is not known. That table gives V, J and clone size, and the DNA gave D and trimming. The sample includes about 100,000 clones, with nearly 90% observed a single time. Less than 6% of the sample is taken by the ten largest.

The source of the sample is a study of T cell responses to AZD1222 COVID-19 vaccine (dated by TCRdb to the early 2020s). Study-level background: TCR sequencing was performed for roughly 250 trial participants, of whom roughly 200 were given two doses of AZD1222 and approximately 25 were given two doses of MenACWY control vaccine. Enrollment into the trials was organized by age into subgroups of 18-55, 56-69 and 70-plus years, and those subgroups contained about 150, 27 and 61 TCR-sequenced participants, respectively.

Results and caveats for the whole study, not just this receptor: Conclusions about previously exposed vaccinees were limited because only a handful of AZD1222 recipients were SARS-CoV-2 seropositive at baseline. Nearly half of unique spike-specific TCRs reportedly recognized epitopes outside regions mutated in the B.1.351 and B.1.1.7 variants. In the small 56-69-year group, the increase in depth fell short of significance, most likely because of low power. After two AZD1222 doses, spike-specific TCR breadth and depth were significantly higher than at day 0 and than in MenACWY recipients. Because no samples from the day 14 peak response were available, repertoires could be characterized only after the peak T cell response. Participants were mostly white British and included more females than males, and it was suggested by the authors that clonal diversity may have been underestimated. Vaccine-associated CD4 TCRs spanned the whole spike protein, with dominant responses in regions 160-218 and 743-854.

Taken with the paper, the label for time point translates to: about 28 days (+/-7) after the second vaccine dose. Because spike-specific TCR depth and breadth did not differ between the two schedules, AZD1222 recipients who got a second dose at roughly 4 weeks were pooled with those who got a second dose at roughly 12 weeks. Vaccinee samples were obtained from the UK trials COV001 and COV002, which included a single-blind randomized controlled phase 2/3 trial of AZD1222 (ChAdOx1 nCoV-19) in healthy adults. Trial participant PBMC samples were collected at day 0 and day 28 after the second dose for TCRbeta chain sequencing. The V and J ends are trimmed by 6 bases and 1 base, leaving 12 bases between them. As encoded in the germline V gene, CDR1 is MNHEY while CDR2 is SVGAGI. From the cysteine up to the phenylalanine, the CDR3 has a length of 15 residues. Only the CDR3 region is kept as DNA, spanning 45 bases read in frame from base 1.

Here the sequenced sample was peripheral blood, taken 28 days after the second AZD1222 dose. The sequence was collected from an adult who received the AZD1222 COVID-19 vaccine. The chain was built from TRBV6-5 and TRBJ2-2; the D gene is possibly TRBD2, with 7 bases matching. The nucleotide sequence reads TGTGCCAGCAGCACAAGGGGGGGGAACACCGGGGAGCTGTTTTTT. Its amino acids are CASSTRGGNTGELFF.